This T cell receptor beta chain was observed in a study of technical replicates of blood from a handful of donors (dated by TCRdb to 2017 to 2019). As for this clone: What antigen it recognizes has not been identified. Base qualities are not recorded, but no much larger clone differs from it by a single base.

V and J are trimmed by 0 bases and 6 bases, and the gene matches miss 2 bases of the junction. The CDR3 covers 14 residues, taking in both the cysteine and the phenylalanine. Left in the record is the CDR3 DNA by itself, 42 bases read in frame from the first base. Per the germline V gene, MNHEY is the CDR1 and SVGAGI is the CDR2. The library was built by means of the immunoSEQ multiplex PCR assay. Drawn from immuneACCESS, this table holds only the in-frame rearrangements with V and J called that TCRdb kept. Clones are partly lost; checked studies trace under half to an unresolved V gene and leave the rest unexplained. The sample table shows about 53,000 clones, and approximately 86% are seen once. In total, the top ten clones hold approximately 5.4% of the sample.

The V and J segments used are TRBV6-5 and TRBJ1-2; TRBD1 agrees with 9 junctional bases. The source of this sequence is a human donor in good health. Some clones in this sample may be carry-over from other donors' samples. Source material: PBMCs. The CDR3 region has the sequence CASSYSDRGNGYTF. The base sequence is TGTGCCAGCAGTTACTCGGACAGGGGAAATGGCTACACCTTC.